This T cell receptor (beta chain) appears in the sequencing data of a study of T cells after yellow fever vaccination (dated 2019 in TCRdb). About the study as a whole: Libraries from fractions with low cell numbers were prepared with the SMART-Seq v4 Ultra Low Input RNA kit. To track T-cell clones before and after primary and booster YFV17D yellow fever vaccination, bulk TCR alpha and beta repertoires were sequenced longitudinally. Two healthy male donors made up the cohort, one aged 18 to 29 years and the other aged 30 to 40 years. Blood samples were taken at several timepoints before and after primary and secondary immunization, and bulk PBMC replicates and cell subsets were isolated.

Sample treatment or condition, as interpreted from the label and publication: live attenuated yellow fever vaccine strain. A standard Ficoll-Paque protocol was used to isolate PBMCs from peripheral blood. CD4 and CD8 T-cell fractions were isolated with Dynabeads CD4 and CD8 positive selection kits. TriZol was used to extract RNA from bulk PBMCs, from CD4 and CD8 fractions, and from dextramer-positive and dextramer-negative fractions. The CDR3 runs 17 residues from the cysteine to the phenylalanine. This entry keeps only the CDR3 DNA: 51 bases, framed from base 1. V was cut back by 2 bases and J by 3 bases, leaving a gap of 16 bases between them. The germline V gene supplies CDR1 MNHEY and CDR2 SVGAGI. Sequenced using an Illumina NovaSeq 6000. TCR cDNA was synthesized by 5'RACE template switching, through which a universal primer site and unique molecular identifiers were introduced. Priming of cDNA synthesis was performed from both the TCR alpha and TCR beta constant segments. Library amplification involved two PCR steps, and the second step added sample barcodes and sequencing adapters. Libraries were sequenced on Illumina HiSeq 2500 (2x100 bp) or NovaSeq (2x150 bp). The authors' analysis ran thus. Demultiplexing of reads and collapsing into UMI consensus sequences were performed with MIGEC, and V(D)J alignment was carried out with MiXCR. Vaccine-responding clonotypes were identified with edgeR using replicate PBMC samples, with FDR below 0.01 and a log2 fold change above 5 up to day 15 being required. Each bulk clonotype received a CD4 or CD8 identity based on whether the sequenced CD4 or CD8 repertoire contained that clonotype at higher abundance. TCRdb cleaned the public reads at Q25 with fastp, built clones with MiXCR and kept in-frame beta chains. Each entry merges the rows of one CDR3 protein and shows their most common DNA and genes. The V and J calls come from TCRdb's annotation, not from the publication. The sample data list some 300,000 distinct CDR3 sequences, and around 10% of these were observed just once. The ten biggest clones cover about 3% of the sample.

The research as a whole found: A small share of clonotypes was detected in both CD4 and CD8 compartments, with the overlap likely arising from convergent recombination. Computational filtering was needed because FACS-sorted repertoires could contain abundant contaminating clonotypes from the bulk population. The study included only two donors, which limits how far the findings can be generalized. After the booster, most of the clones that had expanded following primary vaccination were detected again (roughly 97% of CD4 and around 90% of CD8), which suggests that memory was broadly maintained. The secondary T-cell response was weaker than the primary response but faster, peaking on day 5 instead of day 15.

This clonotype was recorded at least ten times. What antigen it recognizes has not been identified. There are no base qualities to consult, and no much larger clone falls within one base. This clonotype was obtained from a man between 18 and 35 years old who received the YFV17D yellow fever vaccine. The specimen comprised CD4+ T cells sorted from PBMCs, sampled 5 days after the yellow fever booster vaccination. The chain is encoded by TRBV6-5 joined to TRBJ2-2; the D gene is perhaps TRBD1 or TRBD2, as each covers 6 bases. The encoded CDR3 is CASSYGVGGPDTGELFF. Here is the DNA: TGTGCCAGCAGTTACGGTGTTGGGGGGCCCGACACCGGGGAGCTGTTTTTT.